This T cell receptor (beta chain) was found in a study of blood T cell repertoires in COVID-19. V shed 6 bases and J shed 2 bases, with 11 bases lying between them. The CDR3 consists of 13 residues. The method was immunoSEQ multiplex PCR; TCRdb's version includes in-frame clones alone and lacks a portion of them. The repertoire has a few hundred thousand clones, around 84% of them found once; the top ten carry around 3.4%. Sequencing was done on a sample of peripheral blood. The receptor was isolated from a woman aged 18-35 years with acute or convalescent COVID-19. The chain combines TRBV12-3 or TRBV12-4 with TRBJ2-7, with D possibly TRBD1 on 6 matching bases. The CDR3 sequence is CASSSGTPYEQYF. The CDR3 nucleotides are TGTGCCAGCAGCTCCGGGACACCCTACGAGCAGTACTTC.